This passage covers 10 T cell receptor beta chains from one sample sequenced in a study of cytomegalovirus exposure and HLA in healthy donors. A multiplex PCR was run with 60 Vbeta primers and 13 Jbeta primers. TCRdb's table, derived via immunoSEQ multiplex PCR, lists solely in-frame clones and lacks some. The data hold 120,000 to 150,000 clones, with approximately 79% observed a single time. What was sequenced was PBMCs. Receptors were obtained from a woman aged 25-40 years in good health and CMV-seronegative.

This clone was detected only a few times. This sequence joins TRBV5-1 and TRBJ1-1, with a weak D call TRBD1 (6 bases). The CDR3 spans 16 residues. The germline gives CDR1 SGHRS, CDR2 YFSETQ. Trimming removed 4 bases from V and 1 base from J, with 17 bases in between. The CDR3 region has the DNA TGCGCCAGCAGCAGGGGGGGCGAGGGCTGGAACACTGAAGCTTTCTTT. This encodes CASSRGGEGWNTEAFF. Full variable domain (outside the CDR3, taken from reference TRBV5-1 and TRBJ1-1): KAGVTQTPRYLIKTRGQQVTLSCSPISGHRSVSWYQQTPGQGLQFLFEYFSETQRNKGNFPGRFSGRQFSNSRSEMNVSTLELGDSALYLCASSRGGEGWNTEAFFGQGTRLTVV.

J is TRBJ2-2 and V is TRBV11-3, with D hard to call. Trimming pared 1 base from V and 0 bases from J, leaving 3 bases between. Germline V gives CDR1 SGHNT, CDR2 YENEEA. This CDR3 is built from 14 residues. The CDR3 sequence is CASSLAANTGELFF. The CDR3 nucleotides are TGTGCCAGCAGCTTAGCGGCGAACACCGGGGAGCTGTTTTTT.

The rearrangement uses TRBV18 and TRBJ1-2; tentatively, D is TRBD1 (5 bases). The V gene's germline CDR1 is KGHSH and CDR2 LQKENI. Trimming cost V 6 bases and J 6 bases, with 17 bases left between them. This CDR3 spans 14 amino acids. CDR3 amino acids: CASSPVAREHGYTF. DNA of the CDR3: TGTGCCAGCTCTCCCGTGGCCAGGGAACATGGCTACACCTTC.

Of note for this clone: Mismatch with germline at one junction end may stem from a read error. CDR3 sequence reads: CSSTPIGEQFF. CDR3 bases: TGTTCCAGCACACCTATTGGTGAGCAGTTCTTC. This sequence joins TRBV7-9 and TRBJ2-1, with D hard to call. Germline V gene data show CDR1 as SEHNR and CDR2 as FQNEAQ (reference sequence). The CDR3 sequence is 11 residues long. Full variable domain (rest looked up from reference TRBV7-9 and TRBJ2-1): DTGVSQNPRHKITKRGQNVTFRCDPISEHNRLYWYRQTLGQGPEFLTYFQNEAQLEKSRLLSDRFSAERPKGSFSTLEIQRTEQGDSAMYLCSSTPIGEQFFGPGTRLTVL.

V and J are TRBV6-5 and TRBJ2-3; a weak D match, TRBD2 (6 bases). Trimming removed 8 bases from V and 0 bases from J, with 9 bases in between. Looked up from germline, CDR1 is MNHEY and CDR2 is SVGAGI. This CDR3 is 13 amino acids long. The CDR3 region has the DNA TGTGCCAGCCAGCGGGCTAGCACAGATACGCAGTATTTT. It is translated as CASQRASTDTQYF.

This rearrangement joins TRBV6-4 to TRBJ2-1; the match to TRBD2 covers 10 bases. The CDR3 length is 15 residues. The trim removed 6 bases at V and 6 bases at J, leaving 8 bases unmatched. Germline V CDR1 and CDR2: MRHNA, SNTAGT. In DNA form, the CDR3 reads TGTGCCAGCAGAAGAAGCGGGAGGGCCGGCAATGAGCAGTTCTTC. Translation: CASRRSGRAGNEQFF.

The rearrangement joins TRBV30 to TRBJ1-5; 7 bases match TRBD1. With V trimmed by 2 bases and J by 6 bases, 16 bases remained unmatched. The CDR3 spans 17 residues. The germline CDR1 and CDR2 sequences are GTSNPN and SVGIG (reference sequence). The CDR3 is CAWSPSGGGGITQPQHF. For the CDR3, the DNA is TGTGCCTGGAGTCCATCCGGAGGGGGCGGTATTACTCAGCCCCAGCATTTT.

J is TRBJ2-2 and V is TRBV7-9, with 7 positions matching TRBD1. In germline, CDR1 is SEHNR, CDR2 FQNEAQ (reference sequence). The CDR3 totals 14 residues. After removal of 1 base from V and 6 bases from J, the junction contained 2 bases not matched to a gene. CDR3 protein: CASSLEGGPGELFF. The CDR3 DNA sequence: TGTGCCAGCAGCTTAGAAGGGGGCCCCGGGGAGCTGTTTTTT.

V is TRBV5-4 and J is TRBJ2-2, with 7 bases identical to TRBD1. The CDR3 extends over 16 amino acids. Trimming took 0 bases from V and 1 from J; bases not matched to a gene: 3. CDR1 is SGHNT, CDR2 YYREEE, per germline (reference sequence). The CDR3 DNA is TGTGCCAGCAGCTTGGGACAGGGAATGAACACCGGGGAGCTGTTTTTT. It codes for CASSLGQGMNTGELFF.

The chain employs TRBV7-9 and TRBJ1-2, with D unclear. The germline CDR1 and CDR2 sequences are SEHNR and FQNEAQ (reference sequence). The CDR3 extends over 13 amino acids. V shed 5 bases and J shed 1 base, with 8 bases lying between them. DNA for the CDR3: TGTGCCAGCAGCCGCGACTTTAACTATGGCTACACCTTC. Translated, it gives CASSRDFNYGYTF. Full variable domain (remainder filled in from reference TRBV7-9 and TRBJ1-2): DTGVSQNPRHKITKRGQNVTFRCDPISEHNRLYWYRQTLGQGPEFLTYFQNEAQLEKSRLLSDRFSAERPKGSFSTLEIQRTEQGDSAMYLCASSRDFNYGYTFGSGTRLTVV.